The TCR beta chain described here comes from a study of blood T cell repertoires in COVID-19. The study drew participants aged roughly 18 to 95 years from roughly 25 US areas. What the recovered Cohort 3 donors had was two negative PCRs, clearance, or symptom resolution. The CDR3 length is 17 residues. The J segment lost 1 base and the V segment lost 5 bases, leaving 7 bases of the junction unmatched. Germline V gene sequence: CDR1 SEHNR, CDR2 FQNEAQ (reference sequence). In the original workflow: For nucleated cells, counts were estimated from reference gene primer amplification. Some clones are missing from TCRdb's copy, which holds only in-frame ones; the method was immunoSEQ multiplex PCR. D and trimming come from the DNA, and the V and J calls and clone size come from that table. Here the sample spans tens of thousands of clones, around nine tenths being singletons.

The source of this sequence is a woman in her 40s who had recovered from COVID-19. The sample taken for sequencing was PBMCs or T cells enriched from blood (not recorded which). This chain uses TRBV7-9 with TRBJ2-4; 11 nucleotides agree with TRBD1. The CDR3 here is CASSPKDRGHAKNIQYF. The CDR3 coding sequence is TGTGCCAGCAGCCCCAAGGACAGGGGGCATGCCAAAAACATTCAGTACTTC.